Below are 14 T cell receptor beta chains sequenced from a single sample in a study of beta chain features in type 1 diabetes. For these receptors, no antigen is known. Every bit of the isolated RNA underwent reverse transcription, so sequencing read expressed TCRB transcripts. Assay: immunoSEQ multiplex PCR; the TCRdb copy retains only in-frame clones and omits some. The profile shows under 70,000 clones, 55% to 70% of them singletons. Findings and caveats of the study: Type 1 diabetes patients showed a moderate but significant shortening of TCRB CDR3s in all four CD4+ subsets.

Sequencing was performed on stem cell memory CD4+ T cells from blood. The origin of the receptors is a woman aged 25 to 39 with type 1 diabetes.

The CDR3 bases are TGTGCCAGCAGCACCGTAGCGGGAGAGAACGGGGAGCTGTTTTTT. It translates to CASSTVAGENGELFF. V and J are TRBV7-6 and TRBJ2-2, with 9 positions matching TRBD2. The CDR3 contains 15 residues. Germline V gene sequence: CDR1 SGHVS, CDR2 FNYEAQ. The V gene end was trimmed by 5 bases and the J gene end by 7 bases; junction bases not matched to a gene: 8.

There are a few counts of this clone. The chain joins TRBV28 to TRBJ2-5; D is perhaps TRBD2 (8 bases). Germline lookup yields CDR1 MDHEN and CDR2 SYDVKM. There are 17 residues in the CDR3. Trimming cost V 3 bases and J 5 bases, with 22 bases left between them. The CDR3 loop is CASSFVPGRGQGETQYF. CDR3 in DNA: TGTGCCAGCAGTTTCGTCCCCGGGAGGGGGCAGGGGGAGACCCAGTACTTC.

This chain joins TRBV10-2 and TRBJ1-4; TRBD1 is a possible D gene (5 bases). V lost 1 base and J 3 bases, leaving 9 bases between the germline ends. The CDR3 has 15 amino acids. Germline-derived CDR1 and CDR2 are WSHSY and SAAADI. CDR3 protein: CASSEWGGANEKLFF. CDR3 nucleotides: TGCGCCAGCAGTGAGTGGGGAGGGGCTAATGAAAAACTGTTTTTT.

The chain links TRBV2 to TRBJ2-1, with TRBD2 identical over 14 bases. Losses at the gene ends were 8 bases for V and 10 bases for J; bases not matched to a gene: 10. The germline CDR1 and CDR2 sequences are SNHLY and FYNNEI. This CDR3 is 15 amino acids long. The CDR3 DNA sequence: TGTGCCAGCGGAGAGGGACTAGCGGGGGCCCGGGAGCAGTTCTTC. Protein: CASGEGLAGAREQFF.

The gene calls are TRBV11-2 and TRBJ1-5; 9 nucleotides agree with TRBD1. The CDR3 spans 16 residues. In germline, CDR1 is SGHAT, CDR2 FQNNGV. The V and J ends lost 5 bases and 0 bases, in that order; junction bases with no gene match: 5. The CDR3 region is CASSPGTGYSNQPQHF. The CDR3 region has the DNA TGTGCCAGCAGCCCCGGGACAGGGTATAGCAATCAGCCCCAGCATTTT.

The rearrangement joins TRBV7-9 to TRBJ2-3, with 14 bases matching TRBD2. Germline V gene sequence: CDR1 SEHNR, CDR2 FQNEAQ (reference sequence). V shed 5 bases, J shed 2 bases, and the junction held 9 bases outside the gene matches. The CDR3 covers 18 residues. CDR3: CASSQTSGRARVTDTQYF. Here the CDR3 DNA reads TGTGCCAGCAGCCAGACTAGCGGGAGGGCCCGGGTCACAGATACGCAGTATTTT.

This sequence joins TRBV7-2 and TRBJ2-5, with D possibly matching TRBD2 (5 bases). V was pared by 3 bases and J by 3 bases, with 8 bases between. In germline, CDR1 is SGHTA, CDR2 FQGNSA. The CDR3 has 13 residues. CDR3 amino acids: CASSFSAKETQYF. The CDR3 nucleotides read TGTGCCAGCAGCTTTAGCGCGAAAGAGACCCAGTACTTC.

This chain connects TRBV7-9 to TRBJ2-7; D perhaps matches TRBD1 (6 bases). This CDR3 comprises 13 residues. The germline gives CDR1 SEHNR, CDR2 FQNEAQ (reference sequence). With 4 bases removed from V and 5 bases from J, the gap between germline ends came to 12 bases. The CDR3 loop reads CASSSYRAHEQYF. In DNA form, the CDR3 reads TGTGCCAGCAGCTCCTACAGGGCCCACGAGCAGTACTTC.

This clone turned up a few times. The chain combines TRBV9 with TRBJ2-5; 7 bases agree with TRBD1. The CDR3 loop spans 16 amino acids. Germline V gene sequence: CDR1 SGDLS, CDR2 YYNGEE. Unmatched junction bases numbered 8, after V lost 0 bases and J lost 3 bases. In DNA, the CDR3 is TGTGCCAGCAGCGTAGCCCCGGGACAGACAAAAGAGACCCAGTACTTC. Translation: CASSVAPGQTKETQYF.

This clone has more than one count but fewer than ten. The gene calls are TRBV19 and TRBJ2-5; D remains ambiguous. This CDR3 contains 16 residues. Germline lookup yields CDR1 LNHDA and CDR2 SQIVND (reference sequence). The germline V and J ends were trimmed by 6 bases and 5 bases, with 22 bases remaining between them. This CDR3 is CASREVKSEGVETQYF. DNA for the CDR3: TGTGCCAGTAGAGAGGTAAAGTCGGAAGGTGTGGAGACCCAGTACTTC.

The rearrangement joins TRBV19 to TRBJ2-1; tentatively, D is TRBD2 (5 bases). Germline values: CDR1 LNHDA, CDR2 SQIVND (reference sequence). With 5 bases removed from V and 8 bases from J, the gap between germline ends came to 13 bases. The CDR3 consists of 13 residues. CDR3 coding DNA: TGTGCCAGTAGTGCCTCCCAGGAGGATGAGCAGTTCTTC. As protein: CASSASQEDEQFF.

This sequence joins TRBV5-1 and TRBJ2-7; D unresolved. Germline loops: CDR1 SGHRS, CDR2 YFSETQ. V dropped 1 base and J dropped 6 bases, with 8 bases sitting between them. This CDR3 spans 12 amino acids. Here the CDR3 reads CASSLPLGEQYF. For the CDR3, the DNA is TGCGCCAGCAGCTTGCCCCTCGGCGAGCAGTACTTC. Complete variable domain (other parts from reference TRBV5-1 and TRBJ2-7): KAGVTQTPRYLIKTRGQQVTLSCSPISGHRSVSWYQQTPGQGLQFLFEYFSETQRNKGNFPGRFSGRQFSNSRSEMNVSTLELGDSALYLCASSLPLGEQYFGPGTRLTVT.

V gene TRBV28 combines with J gene TRBJ1-4, with 8 bases that match TRBD1. Germline V gives CDR1 MDHEN, CDR2 SYDVKM. V was pared by 7 bases and J by 7 bases, with 8 bases of the junction left unmatched. The CDR3 is 14 amino acids. Here the CDR3 reads CASKSGGVGEKLFF. DNA for the CDR3: TGTGCCAGCAAATCAGGGGGCGTAGGTGAAAAACTGTTTTTT.

This clone has just a few counts. This chain joins TRBV28 and TRBJ2-7; 13 positions agree with TRBD2. This CDR3 is 15 amino acids long. The V gene's germline CDR1 is MDHEN and CDR2 SYDVKM. The J segment lost 1 base and the V segment lost 10 bases, leaving 7 bases of the junction unmatched. CDR3 amino acids: CATRLAGGRSYEQYF. CDR3 nucleotides: TGTGCCACCAGACTAGCGGGAGGTCGGTCCTACGAGCAGTACTTC.